This T cell receptor beta chain was identified during a study of T cells in Graves' hyperthyroidism and ophthalmopathy. Study-level results: Ophthalmopathy could be told apart from stable hyperthyroidism with a 13 V-J model.

This clonotype has a count of ten or more. Its specificity is unknown. TCR beta CDR3 region amplification was performed from RNA transcripts. The HTBI set primed first-round TCR CDR3 RT-PCR. TCRdb called the multiplex PCR reads again in MiXCR, with one record for every CDR3 protein. The sample shows under 400,000 distinct CDR3 sequences, 15% to 20% of them seen only once. The sequencing sample was made of blood. The receptor comes from a woman aged 45-59 years with Graves' hyperthyroidism.

CDR3 in DNA: TGCGCCAGCAGTCCGGACCACCTAACATACAATGAGCAGTTCTTC. This translates into CASSPDHLTYNEQFF. V usage is TRBV5-1 and J usage is TRBJ2-1, with no clear D. V was clipped by 5 bases and J by 4 bases, with 16 bases between them. CDR3 length: 15 residues. Germline CDR1 SGHRS, CDR2 YFSETQ.